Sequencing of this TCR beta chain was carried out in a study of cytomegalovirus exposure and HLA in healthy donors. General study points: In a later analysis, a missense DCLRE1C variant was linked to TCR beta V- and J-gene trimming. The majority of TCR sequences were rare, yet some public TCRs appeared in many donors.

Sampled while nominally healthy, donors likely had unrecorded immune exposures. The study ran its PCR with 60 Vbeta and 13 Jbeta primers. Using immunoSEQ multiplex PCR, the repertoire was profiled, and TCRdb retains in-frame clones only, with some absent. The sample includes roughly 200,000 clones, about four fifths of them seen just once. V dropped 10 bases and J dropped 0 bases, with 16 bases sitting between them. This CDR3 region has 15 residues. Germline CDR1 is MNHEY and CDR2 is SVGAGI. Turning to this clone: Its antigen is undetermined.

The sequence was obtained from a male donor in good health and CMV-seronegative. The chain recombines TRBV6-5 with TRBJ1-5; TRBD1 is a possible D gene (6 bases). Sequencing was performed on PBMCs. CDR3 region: CATVRGPYSNQPQHF. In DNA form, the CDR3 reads TGTGCCACCGTCAGGGGACCTTATAGCAATCAGCCCCAGCATTTT.